These 29 T cell receptor beta chains came from one sample sequenced in a study of T-cell reconstitution after alpha-beta-depleted transplantation in children (dated by TCRdb to 2016 to 2017). The sample's treatment or condition label is to be understood as: allogeneic hematopoietic cell transplantation with graft depleted of TCRalphabeta T cells and CD19 B cells. Libraries were prepared through PCR. Reads for this sample came from an Illumina HiSeq 2500. TCR library preparation used molecular barcoding, with unique molecular identifiers applied to normalize quantification of the TCRbeta repertoire. Through fastp at Q25 and MiXCR, TCRdb rebuilt clones from the public reads, retaining in-frame beta chains. All rows with the same CDR3 protein become a single entry with the most common DNA and genes. Across this sample there are 240,000 or so distinct CDR3 sequences, with roughly 8% seen only once. The ten largest clones capture 6.3% of the sample.

The material was PBMCs, mostly from graft donor cells, obtained 180 days after TCRalphabeta/CD19-depleted stem cell transplant. The receptor source for this set is a male patient aged 10 to 17 who had a stem cell transplant for acute lymphoblastic leukemia, so the T cells may come from the graft donor.

The sample holds many counts of this clonotype. The chain joins TRBV28 to TRBJ2-7; no reliable D call. Germline values: CDR1 MDHEN, CDR2 SYDVKM. The CDR3 has 14 amino acids. V shed 4 bases and J shed 5 bases, with 15 bases lying between them. In DNA, the CDR3 is TGTGCCAGCAGTTCACAGTTTACTTCCCACGAGCAGTACTTC. Protein sequence: CASSSQFTSHEQYF.

This clonotype has a count of ten or more. In DNA, the CDR3 is TGTGCCAGCAGCTTAAGGGGGACCACAGATACGCAGTATTTT. Encoded protein: CASSLRGTTDTQYF. J is TRBJ2-3 and V is TRBV7-9; perhaps TRBD1 as D (6 bases). V lost 2 bases to trimming and J lost 2 bases, with 8 bases between them. The CDR3 has 14 residues. Germline CDR1 reads SEHNR; CDR2 reads FQNEAQ (reference sequence).

This clonotype was counted at least ten times. The rearrangement uses TRBV4-1 and TRBJ2-2; 10 bases map to TRBD2. The CDR3 runs 15 residues. Trimming at V came to 6 bases and at J to 4 bases, leaving 5 bases not matched to a gene. CDR1 and CDR2 from the germline V gene are MGHRA and YSYEKL. CDR3 bases: TGCGCCAGCAGTCTAGCGGGAGATCGCACCGGGGAGCTGTTTTTT. Protein product: CASSLAGDRTGELFF.

In this sample, this clonotype turned up many times. This chain links TRBV27 with TRBJ1-4, with a possible D match to TRBD1 (6 bases). The V gene's germline CDR1 is MNHEY and CDR2 SMNVEV (reference sequence). This CDR3 region has 12 residues. Deletions cut 2 bases from V and 10 bases from J, with 8 bases between. The CDR3 is CASSLPRGKLFF. As DNA, the CDR3 is TGTGCCAGCAGTTTACCCAGGGGAAAACTGTTTTTT.

The genes are TRBV28 and TRBJ1-2; TRBD1 is a possible D gene (6 bases). Trimming took 6 bases from V and 5 from J, leaving 13 bases between them. Looked up from germline, CDR1 is MDHEN and CDR2 is SYDVKM. The CDR3 is made up of 13 amino acids. The CDR3 nucleotides are TGTGCCAGCAGACCCCAGGGGCCGTATGGCTACACCTTC. Its protein product is CASRPQGPYGYTF.

This clonotype was recorded many times. The chain joins TRBV7-2 to TRBJ2-7; 12 positions match TRBD2. Trimming cost V 1 base and J 5 bases; bases outside gene matches: 3. Germline CDR1 SGHTA, CDR2 FQGNSA. This CDR3 region has 15 residues. In nucleotides, the CDR3 is TGTGCCAGCAGCTTAGGACTAGCGGGGGTAAACGAGCAGTACTTC. Protein sequence: CASSLGLAGVNEQYF.

At least ten counts were recorded for this clonotype. J is TRBJ1-2 and V is TRBV6-5; D not resolved. Germline-derived CDR1 and CDR2 are MNHEY and SVGAGI. V lost 10 bases and J 2 bases, leaving 26 bases between the germline ends. The CDR3 has 17 residues. CDR3 sequence reads: CATNPRFAGPMNYGYTF. The CDR3 DNA is TGTGCCACCAACCCGAGATTTGCAGGCCCCATGAACTATGGCTACACCTTC.

This clonotype was detected many times. The chain recombines TRBV20-1 with TRBJ2-2, with D perhaps matching TRBD2 (5 bases). The ends were cut back, 5 bases at V and 3 bases at J, with 10 bases in the middle. This CDR3 contains 13 residues. CDR1 DFQATT and CDR2 SNEGSKA come from the germline V gene (reference sequence). The CDR3 loop is CSAWTGYTGELFF. The CDR3 nucleotides read TGCAGTGCTTGGACTGGCTACACCGGGGAGCTGTTTTTT.

The rearrangement links TRBV20-1 to TRBJ2-7; possibly TRBD1 for D (5 bases). The germline CDR1 and CDR2 sequences are DFQATT and SNEGSKA (reference sequence). The CDR3 runs 11 residues. Trimming took off 5 bases at V and 4 bases at J, with 9 bases between the two ends. CDR3 nucleotide sequence: TGCAGTGCTCCCAGGGTGTACGAGCAGTACTTC. Translated, it gives CSAPRVYEQYF.

This clonotype appeared many times. The chain couples TRBV6-1 to TRBJ2-7; TRBD2 might be the D (6 bases). The CDR3 is 13 residues long. Per the germline V gene, CDR1 is MNHNS and CDR2 is SASEGT. Trimming shortened V by 6 bases and J by 2 bases, and 11 bases separated the two germline ends. The CDR3 DNA follows: TGTGCCAGCAGGCCGGAGGGGACCTACGAGCAGTACTTC. The encoded protein is CASRPEGTYEQYF.

This clonotype appeared a few times. V usage is TRBV20-1 and J usage is TRBJ2-7; maybe TRBD1 (6 bases). CDR1 DFQATT and CDR2 SNEGSKA come from the germline V gene (reference sequence). The CDR3 consists of 13 residues. Trimming took off 4 bases at V and 6 bases at J, with 16 bases between the two ends. This CDR3 reads CSATKGGQTEQYF. The DNA for the CDR3 is TGCAGTGCTACTAAGGGCGGACAGACCGAGCAGTACTTC.

This clonotype was seen more than once but under ten times. The chain carries TRBV23-1 and TRBJ2-3, with D unresolved. TRBV23-1 is treated as an ORF (open reading frame) with a function not yet certain. This CDR3 has 12 residues. Trimming cost V 6 bases and J 3 bases, with 7 bases left between them. The CDR3 loop reads CASRPGTDTQYF. DNA of the CDR3: TGCGCCAGCAGGCCTGGAACAGATACGCAGTATTTT.

The sample holds many counts of this clonotype. The V call is TRBV12-3 or TRBV12-4, the J call TRBJ1-2; D is perhaps TRBD1 (5 bases). The CDR3 loop spans 12 amino acids. Trimming took off 3 bases at V and 8 bases at J, with 10 bases between the two ends. The CDR3 nucleotides read TGTGCCAGCAGTTTTCAGGGAGGCGGCTACACCTTC. Protein: CASSFQGGGYTF.

This clonotype was recorded at least ten times. V usage is TRBV29-1 and J usage is TRBJ1-1, with D uncertain. The V gene's germline CDR1 is SQVTM and CDR2 ANQGSEA. The CDR3 consists of 13 residues. The V and J ends lost 7 bases and 1 base respectively, with 13 bases between them. The CDR3 DNA reads TGCAGCGGTGGTATAGGGCAGAACACTGAAGCTTTCTTT. Protein: CSGGIGQNTEAFF.

As regards this clonotype: A read error is possible here, since a much larger clone lies one base away. This chain connects TRBV6-5 to TRBJ1-1; a weak D match, TRBD1 (5 bases). There are 16 residues in the CDR3. Germline assignment: CDR1 MNHEY and CDR2 SVGAGI. The CDR3 is CASSYSVGLGNIEAFF. CDR3 DNA sequence: TGTGCCAGCAGTTATTCCGTGGGGCTGGGGAACATTGAAGCTTTCTTT.

This clonotype was detected many times. The rearrangement uses TRBV7-2 and TRBJ2-3, with a tentative D call TRBD2 (5 bases). Germline CDR1 reads SGHTA; CDR2 reads FQGNSA. This CDR3 comprises 15 residues. Trimming cost V 7 bases and J 1 base, with 15 bases left between them. The CDR3 DNA is TGTGCCAGCACCCAACGGGGTTTCCGCACAGATACGCAGTATTTT. Encoded protein: CASTQRGFRTDTQYF. The variable domain in full, completed from reference TRBV7-2 and TRBJ2-3, reads GAGVSQSPSNKVTEKGKDVELRCDPISGHTALYWYRQSLGQGLEFLIYFQGNSAPDKSGLPSDRFSAERTGGSVSTLTIQRTQQEDSAVYLCASTQRGFRTDTQYFGPGTRLTVL.

This clonotype was seen ten or more times. The chain employs TRBV20-1 and TRBJ2-6; D is undetermined. CDR3 length: 12 amino acids. Germline V gene data show CDR1 as DFQATT and CDR2 as SNEGSKA (reference sequence). The CDR3 nucleotides read TGCAGCGCACGCTCTGGGGCCAACGTCCTGACTTTC. It translates to CSARSGANVLTF.

This clonotype was seen many times. V and J are TRBV20-1 and TRBJ2-1; D perhaps matches TRBD2 (5 bases). Germline V gene sequence: CDR1 DFQATT, CDR2 SNEGSKA (reference sequence). V was cut by 6 bases and J by 2 bases, with 11 bases left in between. The CDR3 has 13 amino acids. The CDR3 protein is CSAERLTYNEQFF. The CDR3, as DNA: TGCAGTGCGGAGCGACTAACCTACAATGAGCAGTTCTTC.

This clonotype was picked up many times. A read error may produce the germline difference seen at one junction end. This chain uses TRBV4-1 with TRBJ2-7; no clear D. CDR3 length: 12 amino acids. In germline, CDR1 is MGHRA, CDR2 YSYEKL. For the CDR3, the DNA is TGTGCCAGCAGCCAAGATGGCTACGAGCAGTACTTC. Its protein is CASSQDGYEQYF.

The chain carries TRBV6-2 or TRBV6-3 and TRBJ2-6; D remains ambiguous. The CDR3 covers 15 residues. The V and J ends lost 6 bases and 1 base respectively, with 10 bases between them. Germline CDR1 MNHEY, CDR2 SVGEGT. The CDR3, as DNA: TGTGCCAGCAGATATCGAGCTTCTGGGGCCAACGTCCTGACTTTC. Amino acid sequence: CASRYRASGANVLTF.

This chain joins TRBV7-6 and TRBJ2-1, with TRBD1 identical over 9 bases. V was clipped by 5 bases and J by 8 bases; unmatched bases: 16. The CDR3 spans 17 residues. The germline CDR1 and CDR2 sequences are SGHVS and FNYEAQ. The CDR3 sequence: CASSPHWDRAGMDEQFF. CDR3 DNA: TGTGCCAGCAGCCCACACTGGGACAGGGCCGGGATGGATGAGCAGTTCTTC.

This clonotype has ten or more counts. The V and J genes are TRBV6-5 and TRBJ1-5; D is ambiguous. V lost 2 bases, J lost 4 bases, and 9 bases lay in between. CDR3 length equals 14 residues. Germline assignment: CDR1 MNHEY and CDR2 SVGAGI. CDR3 bases: TGTGCCAGCAGTTACGGGCAGGCGAATCAGCCCCAGCATTTT. Translation: CASSYGQANQPQHF.

This clonotype was seen repeatedly, ten times or more. The chain employs TRBV7-9 and TRBJ2-2, with 8 nucleotides matching TRBD2. There are 17 residues in the CDR3. Losses at the gene ends were 0 bases for V and 1 base for J; bases not matched to a gene: 4. Germline V lookup: CDR1 SEHNR, CDR2 FQNEAQ (reference sequence). CDR3: CASSLATSGVNTGELFF. The CDR3, as DNA: TGTGCCAGCAGCTTAGCTACTAGCGGAGTGAACACCGGGGAGCTGTTTTTT. The complete variable domain, with remaining parts taken from reference TRBV7-9 and TRBJ2-2, reads DTGVSQNPRHKITKRGQNVTFRCDPISEHNRLYWYRQTLGQGPEFLTYFQNEAQLEKSRLLSDRFSAERPKGSFSTLEIQRTEQGDSAMYLCASSLATSGVNTGELFFGEGSRLTVL.

This clonotype was recorded many times. The chain has TRBV12-3 or TRBV12-4 and TRBJ1-2, with 7 bases that match TRBD1. CDR3 length: 13 residues. Trimming took 5 bases from V and 6 from J; bases not matched to a gene: 6. This CDR3 reads CASSPRQGHGYTF. As DNA, the CDR3 is TGTGCCAGCAGTCCCAGACAGGGCCATGGCTACACCTTC.

The chain links TRBV7-2 to TRBJ1-1; a possible D gene is TRBD1 (6 bases). V was shortened by 5 bases and J by 0 bases, with 13 bases between the two germline ends. The CDR3 consists of 15 residues. Germline V lookup: CDR1 SGHTA, CDR2 FQGNSA. Here the CDR3 reads CASSVTGFMNTEAFF. For the CDR3, the DNA is TGTGCCAGCAGCGTAACAGGGTTCATGAACACTGAAGCTTTCTTT. The full variable domain, rest sourced from reference TRBV7-2 and TRBJ1-1, is GAGVSQSPSNKVTEKGKDVELRCDPISGHTALYWYRQSLGQGLEFLIYFQGNSAPDKSGLPSDRFSAERTGGSVSTLTIQRTQQEDSAVYLCASSVTGFMNTEAFFGQGTRLTVV.

This clonotype was recorded at least ten times. The chain joins TRBV12-3 or TRBV12-4 to TRBJ1-5; tentative D call: TRBD1 (6 bases). Trimming left V 5 bases short and J 3 bases short, with 14 bases between. CDR3 size: 15 residues. In nucleotides, the CDR3 is TGTGCCAGCAGTCATCGACAGGCCCACAATCAGCCCCAGCATTTT. Its protein is CASSHRQAHNQPQHF.

This clonotype was seen repeatedly, ten times or more. The chain is built from TRBV5-6 and TRBJ1-3, with D uncertain. Trimming stripped 9 bases from V and 11 bases from J, with 9 bases between. This CDR3 spans 9 amino acids. Germline values: CDR1 SGHDT, CDR2 YYEEEE. The CDR3 region has the DNA TGTGCCACCCCCAGCGCCATATATTTT. This sequence encodes CATPSAIYF.

The table lists this clonotype with many counts. The chain uses TRBV6-2 or TRBV6-3 and TRBJ2-1, with 11 bases lining up with TRBD2. V was clipped by 7 bases and J by 6 bases; unmatched bases: 11. CDR1 is MNHEY, CDR2 SVGEGT, per germline. The length of the CDR3 is 16 residues. The CDR3 DNA follows: TGTGCCAGCACTTTTCGCGGGACTAGCGGTCCCAATGAGCAGTTCTTC. Its translation is CASTFRGTSGPNEQFF.

This clonotype showed up many times. The genes are TRBV7-9 and TRBJ2-2; 8 positions agree with TRBD2. CDR3 length: 15 amino acids. J was trimmed by 5 bases and V by 5 bases; bases with no gene match: 7. The V gene's germline CDR1 is SEHNR and CDR2 FQNEAQ (reference sequence). CDR3 bases: TGTGCCAGCAGCGGGATAGCGGGAAGGACCGGGGAGCTGTTTTTT. Its protein product is CASSGIAGRTGELFF.